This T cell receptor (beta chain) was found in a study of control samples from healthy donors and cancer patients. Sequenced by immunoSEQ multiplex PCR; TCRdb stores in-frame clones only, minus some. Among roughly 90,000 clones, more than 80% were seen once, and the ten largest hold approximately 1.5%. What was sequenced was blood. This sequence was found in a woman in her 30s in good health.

The CDR3 DNA is TGTGCCTCCGAGGATGGACAGCTAACCTACGAGCAGTACTTC. Protein: CASEDGQLTYEQYF. The chain joins TRBV2 to TRBJ2-7; D is perhaps TRBD1 (6 bases). Germline V CDR1 and CDR2: SNHLY, FYNNEI. The CDR3 is 14 amino acids. V shed 11 bases and J shed 2 bases, with 19 bases lying between them. The full variable domain, with the rest looked up from reference TRBV2 and TRBJ2-7, is EPEVTQTPSHQVTQMGQEVILRCVPISNHLYFYWYRQILGQKVEFLVSFYNNEISEKSEIFDDQFSVERPDGSNFTLKIRSTKLEDSAMYFCASEDGQLTYEQYFGPGTRLTVT.